In its sample, the clone carrying this T cell receptor (beta chain) was seen many times. These data belong to a study of regulatory T cells in long-lasting Graves disease. This sample's time point: newly diagnosed GD, antithyroid drugs for less than 3 months. Generation of the TCR library employed RNA extracted from PBMCs. Arm-PCR of CDR3 regions and iRepertoire HTBI primers were the basis on which TCR beta libraries were built. A single record per CDR3 protein comes from TCRdb applying MiXCR to the multiplex PCR reads. The profile covers a few hundred thousand distinct CDR3 sequences, with around 19% appearing a single time and around 15% taken by the ten largest. There are 14 residues in the CDR3. CDR1 and CDR2 (germline): MNHNS, SASEGT. Trimming removed 4 bases from V and 5 bases from J, with 12 bases in between. The same data also contributed to another study, on T cells in Graves' hyperthyroidism and ophthalmopathy.

This clonotype was obtained from a woman younger than 45 with Graves disease. Sequencing was performed on peripheral blood mononuclear cells (PBMCs), taken at new diagnosis, from a patient treated with antithyroid drugs. V usage is TRBV6-1 and J usage is TRBJ1-5; no firm D call. The CDR3: CASSVMGFDQPQHF. CDR3 DNA: TGTGCCAGCAGTGTAATGGGGTTCGATCAGCCCCAGCATTTT.